A single sample is the source of the 13 T cell receptor beta chains below, sequenced in a study of CD8 T cells in ankylosing spondylitis. One entry per CDR3 protein, called by TCRdb with MiXCR from the 5' RACE reads. The sample includes over 200,000 distinct CDR3 sequences, 18% of them seen just once. Their target antigens are unknown. Broader study findings: Characteristic of ankylosing spondylitis blood, it appeared, was a TCR beta motif comprising about 8 highly homologous variants.

The sample taken for sequencing was blood, either unsorted or a sorted T cell fraction (not recorded which). These receptor sequences come from a male donor with ankylosing spondylitis.

The chain employs TRBV7-2 and TRBJ2-1; possibly TRBD1 or TRBD2 for D (5 bases each). Looked up from germline, CDR1 is SGHTA and CDR2 is FQGNSA. The CDR3 loop spans 12 amino acids. The V end was cut by 7 bases, the J end by 10 bases, with 14 bases between. CDR3 nucleotide sequence: TGTGCCAGCACCTCTCGAGGGGCGGAGCAGTTCTTC. It translates to CASTSRGAEQFF.

This clonotype was seen more than once but under ten times. This chain links TRBV9 with TRBJ2-1, with D perhaps TRBD1 or TRBD2 (6 bases each). Germline V lookup: CDR1 SGDLS, CDR2 YYNGEE. CDR3 length: 16 amino acids. Trimming took off 0 bases at V and 1 base at J, with 11 bases between the two ends. Here the CDR3 DNA reads TGTGCCAGCAGCGTAGCTAGAGGGGGGTCCTACAATGAGCAGTTCTTC. It translates to CASSVARGGSYNEQFF.

V gene TRBV4-3 combines with J gene TRBJ1-5; D is uncertain. CDR3 size: 15 residues. Trimming pared 0 bases from V and 2 bases from J, leaving 8 bases between. CDR1 and CDR2 from the germline V gene are LGHNA and YSLEER. The CDR3: CASSQDGVRNQPQHF. The CDR3 nucleotides read TGCGCCAGCAGCCAAGACGGGGTCCGCAATCAGCCCCAGCATTTT.

The chain recombines TRBV11-2 with TRBJ1-1; weak D call: TRBD1 (6 bases). The CDR3 spans 14 residues. Per germline, CDR1 SGHAT and CDR2 FQNNGV. The V end lost 0 bases, the J end lost 4 bases, and 9 bases lay between the germline ends. The chain's CDR3 is CASSLEVGGTEAFF. The CDR3 coding sequence is TGTGCCAGCAGCTTAGAGGTAGGGGGCACTGAAGCTTTCTTT.

This clonotype was counted between two and nine times. The chain is built from TRBV11-2 and TRBJ2-2; D not resolved. The V gene's germline CDR1 is SGHAT and CDR2 FQNNGV. V was clipped by 8 bases and J by 5 bases, with 12 bases between them. The CDR3 extends over 13 amino acids. CDR3 loop: CASCGSLTGELFF. In DNA form, the CDR3 reads TGTGCCAGCTGCGGAAGCCTGACCGGGGAGCTGTTTTTT.

A few counts support this clonotype. The rearrangement joins TRBV7-8 to TRBJ2-7; a weak D match, TRBD2 (7 bases). This CDR3 is built from 16 residues. The ends were cut back, 1 base at V and 2 bases at J, with 15 bases in the middle. Germline assignment: CDR1 SGHVS and CDR2 FQNEAQ. CDR3 amino acids: CASSLVSGGPTYEQYF. The CDR3 nucleotides read TGTGCCAGCAGCTTAGTGTCCGGGGGGCCGACCTACGAGCAGTACTTC.

This clonotype was detected only a few times. V is TRBV2 and J is TRBJ2-7; 12 bases are shared with TRBD2. With 5 bases clipped from V and 3 bases from J, the junction kept 8 bases outside the gene matches. Germline V gene data show CDR1 as SNHLY and CDR2 as FYNNEI. The length of the CDR3 is 16 residues. The CDR3 DNA follows: TGTGCCAGCAGTCATTACCTAGCGGGAGGGCTCTACGAGCAGTACTTC. It is translated as CASSHYLAGGLYEQYF.

The rearrangement links TRBV19 to TRBJ2-1; 12 nucleotides align to TRBD2. Germline V gives CDR1 LNHDA, CDR2 SQIVND (reference sequence). The V gene end was trimmed by 3 bases and the J gene end by 6 bases; junction bases not matched to a gene: 9. The CDR3 consists of 17 residues. The chain's CDR3 is CASSITLAGGHFNEQFF. The CDR3 nucleotides are TGTGCCAGTAGTATTACCCTAGCGGGGGGGCACTTCAATGAGCAGTTCTTC.

This clonotype was detected a few times. This chain joins TRBV12-5 and TRBJ2-2; D may be TRBD1 (5 bases). The CDR3 consists of 18 residues. The germline V gene has CDR1 LGHNT and CDR2 FRNRAP. Trimming removed 0 bases at V and 7 bases at J, with 21 bases between. CDR3 coding DNA: TGTGCTAGTGGTTTGGTAGTCCGTTGGGGCGTACAAAGCGGGGAGCTGTTTTTT. It is translated as CASGLVVRWGVQSGELFF.

This clonotype was observed a few times. The J gene is TRBJ2-5, the V gene TRBV18, with TRBD1 identical over 7 bases. Germline CDR1 KGHSH, CDR2 LQKENI. The CDR3 is 15 amino acids. The V and J ends lost 5 bases and 5 bases, in that order; junction bases with no gene match: 11. CDR3 in amino acids: CASSRRQGGMETQYF. The CDR3 region has the DNA TGTGCCAGCTCAAGACGACAGGGTGGCATGGAGACCCAGTACTTC. The entire variable domain, with the rest obtained from reference TRBV18 and TRBJ2-5, is as follows: NAGVMQNPRHLVRRRGQEARLRCSPMKGHSHVYWYRQLPEEGLKFMVYLQKENIIDESGMPKERFSAEFPKEGPSILRIQQVVRGDSAAYFCASSRRQGGMETQYFGPGTRLLVL.

This sequence joins TRBV4-1 and TRBJ2-7; D is perhaps TRBD1 (6 bases). The CDR3 length is 14 residues. Looked up from germline, CDR1 is MGHRA and CDR2 is YSYEKL. V lost 4 bases to trimming and J lost 2 bases, with 12 bases between them. The CDR3 loop is CASSPTQGTYEQYF. The CDR3, as DNA: TGCGCCAGCAGCCCGACACAGGGAACCTACGAGCAGTACTTC.

A few counts support this clonotype. The chain employs TRBV25-1 and TRBJ2-7; D is undetermined. Trimming took off 1 base at V and 0 bases at J, with 7 bases between the two ends. CDR3 length: 14 residues. CDR1 MGHDK and CDR2 SYGVNS come from the germline V gene. The CDR3 protein is CASSEWADSYEQYF. The CDR3 DNA sequence: TGTGCCAGCAGTGAATGGGCCGACTCCTACGAGCAGTACTTC.

The sample holds a few counts of this clonotype. The chain recombines TRBV4-1 with TRBJ2-7; D is unresolved. Germline-derived CDR1 and CDR2 are MGHRA and YSYEKL. The CDR3 consists of 13 residues. The V and J ends lost 1 base and 7 bases respectively, with 11 bases between them. The CDR3, as DNA: TGCGCCAGCAGCCAAGTTGTACGGTGGGAGCAGTACTTC. Translating it yields CASSQVVRWEQYF.